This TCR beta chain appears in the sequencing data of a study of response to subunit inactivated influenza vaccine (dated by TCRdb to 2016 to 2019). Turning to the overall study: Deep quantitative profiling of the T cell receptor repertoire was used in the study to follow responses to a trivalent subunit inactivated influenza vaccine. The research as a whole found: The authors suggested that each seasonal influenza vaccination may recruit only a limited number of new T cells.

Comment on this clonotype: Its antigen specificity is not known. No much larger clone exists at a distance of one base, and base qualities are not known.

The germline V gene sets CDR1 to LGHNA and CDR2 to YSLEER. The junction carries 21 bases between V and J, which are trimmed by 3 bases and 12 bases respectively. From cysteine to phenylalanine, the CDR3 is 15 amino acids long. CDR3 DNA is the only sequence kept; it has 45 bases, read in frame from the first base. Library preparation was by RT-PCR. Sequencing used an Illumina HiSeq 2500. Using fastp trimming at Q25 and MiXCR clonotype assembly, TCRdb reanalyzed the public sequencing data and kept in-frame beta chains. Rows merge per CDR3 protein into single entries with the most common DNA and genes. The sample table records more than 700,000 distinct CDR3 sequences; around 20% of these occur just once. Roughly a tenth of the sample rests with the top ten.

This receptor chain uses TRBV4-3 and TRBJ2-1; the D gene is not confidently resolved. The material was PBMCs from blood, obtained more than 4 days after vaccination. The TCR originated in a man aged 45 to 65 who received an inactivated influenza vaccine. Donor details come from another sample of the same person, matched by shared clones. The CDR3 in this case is CASSQGIYNEFGQFF. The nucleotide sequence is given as TGCGCCAGCAGCCAGGGAATTTACAATGAGTTCGGGCAGTTCTTC.